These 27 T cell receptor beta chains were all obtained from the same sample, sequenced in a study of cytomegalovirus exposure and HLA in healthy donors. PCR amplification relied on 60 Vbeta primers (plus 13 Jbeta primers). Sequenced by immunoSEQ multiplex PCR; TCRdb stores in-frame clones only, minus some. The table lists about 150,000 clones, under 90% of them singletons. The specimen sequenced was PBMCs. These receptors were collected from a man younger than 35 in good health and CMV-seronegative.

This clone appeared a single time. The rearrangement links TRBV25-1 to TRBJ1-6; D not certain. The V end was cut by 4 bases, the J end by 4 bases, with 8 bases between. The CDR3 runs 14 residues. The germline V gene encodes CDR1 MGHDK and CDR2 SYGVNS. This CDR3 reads CASSGPGYNSPLHF. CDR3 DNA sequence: TGTGCCAGCAGTGGTCCGGGGTATAATTCACCCCTCCACTTT.

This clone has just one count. CDR3 protein: CASSPRGQGYNEQFF. As DNA, the CDR3 is TGTGCCAGCAGCCCCAGGGGACAGGGCTACAATGAGCAGTTCTTC. The chain uses TRBV7-9 and TRBJ2-1; 9 nucleotides match TRBD1. Germline CDR1 and CDR2: SEHNR and FQNEAQ (reference sequence). This CDR3 contains 15 residues. The junction had 5 bases not matched to a gene; V was cut back by 5 bases and J by 3 bases.

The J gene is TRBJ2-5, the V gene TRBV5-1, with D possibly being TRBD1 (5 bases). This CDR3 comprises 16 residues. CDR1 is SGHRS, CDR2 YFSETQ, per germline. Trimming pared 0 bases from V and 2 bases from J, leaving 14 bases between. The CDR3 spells CASSLEGHLMQETQYF. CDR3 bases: TGCGCCAGCAGCTTGGAAGGACATTTGATGCAAGAGACCCAGTACTTC.

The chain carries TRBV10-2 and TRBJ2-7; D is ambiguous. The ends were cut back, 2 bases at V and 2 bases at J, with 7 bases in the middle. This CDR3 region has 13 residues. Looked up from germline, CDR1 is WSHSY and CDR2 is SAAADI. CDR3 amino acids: CASSESQTYEQYF. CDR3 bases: TGCGCCAGCAGTGAGAGCCAAACCTACGAGCAGTACTTC.

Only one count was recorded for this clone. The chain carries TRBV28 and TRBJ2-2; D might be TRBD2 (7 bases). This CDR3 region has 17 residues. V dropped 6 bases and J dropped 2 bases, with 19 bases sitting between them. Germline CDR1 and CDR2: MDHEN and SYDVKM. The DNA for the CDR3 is TGTGCCAGCAGCTTAAGGGGAGGGGGGGTCAACACCGGGGAGCTGTTTTTT. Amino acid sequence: CASSLRGGGVNTGELFF. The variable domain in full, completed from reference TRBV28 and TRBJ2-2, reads DVKVTQSSRYLVKRTGEKVFLECVQDMDHENMFWYRQDPGLGLRLIYFSYDVKMKEKGDIPEGYSVSREKKERFSLILESASTNQTSMYLCASSLRGGGVNTGELFFGEGSRLTVL.

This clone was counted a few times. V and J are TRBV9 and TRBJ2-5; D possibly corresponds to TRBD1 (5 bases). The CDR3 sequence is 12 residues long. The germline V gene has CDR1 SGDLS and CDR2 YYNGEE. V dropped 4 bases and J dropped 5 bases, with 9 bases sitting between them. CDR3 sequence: CASSPQGETQYF. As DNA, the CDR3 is TGTGCCAGCAGCCCTCAGGGTGAGACCCAGTACTTC. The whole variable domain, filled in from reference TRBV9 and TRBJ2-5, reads DSGVTQTPKHLITATGQRVTLRCSPRSGDLSVYWYQQSLDQGLQFLIQYYNGEERAKGNILERFSAQQFPDLHSELNLSSLELGDSALYFCASSPQGETQYFGPGTRLLVL.

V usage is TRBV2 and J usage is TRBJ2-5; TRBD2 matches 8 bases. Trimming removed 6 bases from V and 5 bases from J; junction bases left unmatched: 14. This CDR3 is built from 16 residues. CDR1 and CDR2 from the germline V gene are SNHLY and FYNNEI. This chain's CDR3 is CASREKGLVAAETQYF. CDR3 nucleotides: TGTGCCAGCAGGGAAAAGGGACTAGTCGCGGCGGAGACCCAGTACTTC.

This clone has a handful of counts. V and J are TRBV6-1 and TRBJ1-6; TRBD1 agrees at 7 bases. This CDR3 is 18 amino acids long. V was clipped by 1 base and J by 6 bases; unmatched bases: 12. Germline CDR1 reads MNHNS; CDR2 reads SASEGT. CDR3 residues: CASSEGQWWTGGNSPLHF. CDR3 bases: TGTGCCAGCAGTGAAGGTCAGTGGTGGACAGGAGGTAATTCACCCCTCCACTTT.

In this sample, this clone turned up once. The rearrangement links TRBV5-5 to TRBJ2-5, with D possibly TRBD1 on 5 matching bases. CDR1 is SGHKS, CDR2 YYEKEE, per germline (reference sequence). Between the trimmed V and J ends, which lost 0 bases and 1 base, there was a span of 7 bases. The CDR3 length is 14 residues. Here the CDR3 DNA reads TGTGCCAGCAGCTTGGAAGGGGCCCAAGAGACCCAGTACTTC. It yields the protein CASSLEGAQETQYF.

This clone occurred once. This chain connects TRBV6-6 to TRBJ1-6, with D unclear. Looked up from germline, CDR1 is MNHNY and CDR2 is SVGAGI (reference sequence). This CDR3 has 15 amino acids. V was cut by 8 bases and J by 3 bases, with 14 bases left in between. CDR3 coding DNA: TGTGCCAGCTGGGCTGCGGGATACTATAATTCACCCCTCCACTTT. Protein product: CASWAAGYYNSPLHF.

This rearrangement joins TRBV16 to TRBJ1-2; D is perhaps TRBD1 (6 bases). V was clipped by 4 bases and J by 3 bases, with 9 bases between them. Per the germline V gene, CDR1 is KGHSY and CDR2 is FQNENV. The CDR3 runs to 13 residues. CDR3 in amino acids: CASSLRQDYGYTF. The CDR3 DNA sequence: TGTGCCAGCAGCCTAAGACAGGACTATGGCTACACCTTC.

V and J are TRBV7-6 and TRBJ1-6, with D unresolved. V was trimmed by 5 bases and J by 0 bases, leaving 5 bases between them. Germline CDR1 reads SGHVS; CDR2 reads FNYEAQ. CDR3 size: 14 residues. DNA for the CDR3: TGTGCCAGCAGCACGAGCTCCTATAATTCACCCCTCCACTTT. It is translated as CASSTSSYNSPLHF.

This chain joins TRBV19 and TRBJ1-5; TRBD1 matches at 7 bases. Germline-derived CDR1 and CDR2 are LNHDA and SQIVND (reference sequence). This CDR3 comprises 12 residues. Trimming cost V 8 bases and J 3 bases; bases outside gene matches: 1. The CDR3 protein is CASDRVNQPQHF. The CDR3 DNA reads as TGTGCCAGTGACAGGGTCAATCAGCCCCAGCATTTT.

DNA of the CDR3: TGTGCCACCCTAGAGGGAAAAAAACTGTTTTTT. Translated, it gives CATLEGKKLFF. This chain links TRBV15 with TRBJ1-4; D call uncertain. V shed 8 bases and J shed 9 bases, with 10 bases lying between them. The germline CDR1 and CDR2 sequences are LNHNV and YYDKDF (reference sequence). The CDR3 runs to 11 residues.

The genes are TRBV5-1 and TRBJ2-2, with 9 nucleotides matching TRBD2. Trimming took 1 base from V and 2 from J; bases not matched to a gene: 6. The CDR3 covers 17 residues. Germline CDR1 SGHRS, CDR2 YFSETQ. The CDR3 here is CASSLKRGAQNTGELFF. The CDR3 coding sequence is TGCGCCAGCAGCTTGAAGCGGGGGGCGCAAAACACCGGGGAGCTGTTTTTT.

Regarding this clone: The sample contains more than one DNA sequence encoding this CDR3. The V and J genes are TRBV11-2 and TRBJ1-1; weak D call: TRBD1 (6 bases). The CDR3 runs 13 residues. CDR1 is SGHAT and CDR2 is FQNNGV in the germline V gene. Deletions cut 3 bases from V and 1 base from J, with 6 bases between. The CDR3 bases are TGTGCCAGCAGCTTGACAGGGAACACTGAAGCTTTCTTT. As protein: CASSLTGNTEAFF.

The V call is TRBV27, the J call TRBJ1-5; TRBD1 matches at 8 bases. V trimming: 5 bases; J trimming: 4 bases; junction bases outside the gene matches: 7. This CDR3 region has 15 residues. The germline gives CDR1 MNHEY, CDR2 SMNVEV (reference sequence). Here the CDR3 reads CASSPRDRKNQPQHF. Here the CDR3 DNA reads TGTGCCAGCAGTCCGAGGGACAGGAAGAATCAGCCCCAGCATTTT.

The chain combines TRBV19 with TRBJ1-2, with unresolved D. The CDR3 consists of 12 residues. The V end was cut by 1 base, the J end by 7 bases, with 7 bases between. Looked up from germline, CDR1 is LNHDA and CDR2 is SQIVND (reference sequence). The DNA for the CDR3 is TGTGCCAGTAGTATAGGTGCCAGTGGCTACACCTTC. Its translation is CASSIGASGYTF.

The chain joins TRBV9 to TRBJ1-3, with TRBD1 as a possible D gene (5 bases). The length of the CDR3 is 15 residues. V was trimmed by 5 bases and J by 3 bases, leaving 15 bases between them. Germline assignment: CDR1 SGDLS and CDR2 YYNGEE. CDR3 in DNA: TGTGCCAGCAGTACCACCGGGGGGTTTGGAAACACCATATATTTT. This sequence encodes CASSTTGGFGNTIYF.

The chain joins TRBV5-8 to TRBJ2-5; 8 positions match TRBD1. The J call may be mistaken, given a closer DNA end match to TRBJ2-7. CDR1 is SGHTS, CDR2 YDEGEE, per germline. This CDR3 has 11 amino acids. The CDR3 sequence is CASTDRAEQYF. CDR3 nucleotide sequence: TGTGCCAGCACGGACAGGGCCGAGCAGTACTTC.

CDR3 amino acids: CASRRDRGLGEQFF. In nucleotides, the CDR3 is TGTGCCAGCAGGAGGGACAGGGGGCTCGGGGAGCAGTTCTTC. The chain is built from TRBV2 and TRBJ2-1, with 12 nucleotides matching TRBD1. There are 14 residues in the CDR3. V was pared by 6 bases and J by 10 bases, with 7 bases of the junction left unmatched. CDR1 SNHLY and CDR2 FYNNEI come from the germline V gene.

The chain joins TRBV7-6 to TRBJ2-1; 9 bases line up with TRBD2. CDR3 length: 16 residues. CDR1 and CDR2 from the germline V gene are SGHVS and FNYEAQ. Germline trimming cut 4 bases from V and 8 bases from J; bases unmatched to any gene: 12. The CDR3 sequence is CASSSLASGGSHEQFF. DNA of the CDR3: TGTGCCAGCAGCTCCCTGGCCAGCGGGGGGTCTCATGAGCAGTTCTTC.

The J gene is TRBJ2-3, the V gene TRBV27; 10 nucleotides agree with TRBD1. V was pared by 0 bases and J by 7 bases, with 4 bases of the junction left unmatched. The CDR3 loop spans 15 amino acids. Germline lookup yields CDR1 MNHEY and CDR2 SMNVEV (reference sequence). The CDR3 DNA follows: TGTGCCAGCAGTTTATCGGCGGGACAGGGGAATACGCAGTATTTT. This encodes CASSLSAGQGNTQYF.

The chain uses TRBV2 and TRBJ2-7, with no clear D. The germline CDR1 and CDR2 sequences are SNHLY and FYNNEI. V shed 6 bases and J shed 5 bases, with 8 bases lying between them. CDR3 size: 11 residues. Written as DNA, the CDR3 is TGTGCCAGCAGAGAGAATAACGAGCAGTACTTC. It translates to CASRENNEQYF.

The CDR3 reads CASSSGQTNTEAFF. CDR3 DNA sequence: TGTGCCAGCAGCTCGGGACAAACGAACACTGAAGCTTTCTTT. The rearrangement joins TRBV9 to TRBJ1-1; D might be TRBD1 (6 bases). The CDR3 loop spans 14 amino acids. Germline V lookup: CDR1 SGDLS, CDR2 YYNGEE. Trimming pared 4 bases from V and 1 base from J, leaving 11 bases between.

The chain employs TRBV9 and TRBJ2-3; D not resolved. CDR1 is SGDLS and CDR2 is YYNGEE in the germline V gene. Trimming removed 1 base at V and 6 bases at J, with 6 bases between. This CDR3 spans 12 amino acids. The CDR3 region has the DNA TGTGCCAGCAGCGTATCGCAGGATACGCAGTATTTT. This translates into CASSVSQDTQYF.

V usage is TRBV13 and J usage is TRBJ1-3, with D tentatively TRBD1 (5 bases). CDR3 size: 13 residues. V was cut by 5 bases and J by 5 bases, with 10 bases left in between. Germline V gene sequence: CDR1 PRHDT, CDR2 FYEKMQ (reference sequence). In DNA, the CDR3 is TGTGCCAGCAGCCCGGAGGGGCGAAACACCATATATTTT. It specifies CASSPEGRNTIYF.